The source of this T cell receptor beta chain is a study of cytomegalovirus exposure and HLA in healthy donors. This clone was observed a handful of times. This PCR relied on a set of 60 Vbeta primers and 13 Jbeta primers. Produced via immunoSEQ multiplex PCR; TCRdb's table is partial and in-frame only. The table shows roughly 200,000 clones, with around 73% occurring only once. This TCR was recovered from a woman between 25 and 40 years old in good health and CMV-seronegative. Sequenced material: PBMCs.

Here the CDR3 DNA reads TGTGCCAGCAGACCTACCGGGACTAGGAGCGAGCAGTTCTTC. Residues: CASRPTGTRSEQFF. This chain uses TRBV6-4 with TRBJ2-1, with TRBD2 matching over 8 bases. This CDR3 has 14 amino acids. Losses at the gene ends were 6 bases for V and 10 bases for J; bases not matched to a gene: 11. CDR1 and CDR2 (germline): MRHNA, SNTAGT.